The sequence of this T cell receptor beta chain was determined in a study of cytomegalovirus exposure and HLA in healthy donors. V was pared by 2 bases and J by 8 bases, with 12 bases between. The CDR3 totals 14 residues. Germline V gives CDR1 MNHNS, CDR2 SASEGT. Amplification used 60 Vbeta primers and 13 Jbeta primers. The table came from immunoSEQ multiplex PCR; TCRdb's copy has only in-frame clones and leaves some out. The sample records 150,000 to 200,000 clones, over 65% being singletons. The chain joins TRBV6-1 to TRBJ1-4; possible D gene TRBD1, 5 bases. The TCR comes from a woman aged 45-65 years in good health and CMV-seropositive. The sample consisted of PBMCs. This CDR3 is CASSETGGDEKLFF. The CDR3 DNA reads as TGTGCCAGCAGTGAAACCGGCGGGGACGAAAAACTGTTTTTT.